This TCR beta chain comes out of a study of blood T cell repertoires in COVID-19 (dated by TCRdb to 2019 to 2021). For the wider study: Collaborator samples came from the United States, Italy and Spain and covered acute and convalescent phases of COVID-19. The repertoires were made available in a free public database intended to serve as a resource for research on the immune response to SARS-CoV-2. The material from the prospective study consisted of cDNA or gDNA derived from T cells, B-cell-depleted T cells, or PBMCs. Samples came from the ongoing ImmuneRACE study (first 160 participants) plus 1,254 subjects from 6 global collaborators. Where HLA class I and class II types were available, the types were taken from metadata supplied by the sample provider, not from assay-based typing. Subjects who had been exposed to COVID-19, were actively infected with it, or had recovered from it provided the deeply sampled blood TCRbeta repertoires that made up the dataset. The sample metadata nearly always contained a de-identified subject ID, COVID-19 status, age in years and sex.

Whole blood was collected in K2EDTA tubes by collaborating institutions according to the institutions' own protocols. Collaborator samples were shipped for TCRbeta analysis as frozen whole blood, isolated PBMCs, or DNA extracted from either sample type. About this clone itself: The antigen it recognizes is unknown. The record has no base qualities; no much larger clone is one base away.

The CDR3 starts with the cysteine, ends with the phenylalanine, and has 14 residues. This entry keeps only the CDR3 DNA: 42 bases, framed from base 1. V is reduced by 4 bases and J by 4 bases, leaving a spacing of 10 bases between them. Via the germline V gene, CDR1 is SGHVS and CDR2 FNYEAQ. Overall study results and their limits: How much clinical and demographic metadata was included differed by source and by participant, and the metadata was provided uncurated.

The immunoSEQ Assay, a bias-controlled multiplex PCR, was used to amplify TCRbeta CDR3 regions from genomic DNA. Per the source publication's procedure: Within the assay, amplification of reference gene primers was used to estimate how many nucleated cells each sample contained. Sequence reads were collapsed and filtered to measure the absolute abundance of every unique TCRbeta CDR3 rearrangement. Productive Simpson clonality was computed per sample as the square root of Simpson's diversity index over productive rearrangements. This is the immuneACCESS table as TCRdb keeps it, with only in-frame sequences that have V and J called. A part of the clones is gone; compared with another copy, unresolved V genes explain less than half, and the rest is unexplained. V and J calls and clone size are given by that table; D and trimming were obtained from the DNA. This sample comprises 100,000 to 130,000 clones, around 82% of them detected only once. Approximately 4% of the sample is held by the ten biggest clonotypes.

The chain uses TRBV7-6 and TRBJ2-2; the D gene is perhaps TRBD2, from 6 matching bases. The source of this sequence is a human donor in a cohort sampled during active COVID-19. Sequencing was done on a sample of peripheral blood. For the CDR3, the sequence is CASSSAEGTGELFF. The nucleotides are TGTGCCAGCAGCTCCGCGGAGGGCACCGGGGAGCTGTTTTTT. This CDR3, with the reference TRBV7-6 and TRBJ2-2 proteins standing in past its ends, gives the full variable domain GAGVSQSPRYKVTKRGQDVALRCDPISGHVSLYWYRQALGQGPEFLTYFNYEAQQDKSGLPNDRFSAERPEGSISTLTIQRTEQRDSAMYRCASSSAEGTGELFFGEGSRLTVL.